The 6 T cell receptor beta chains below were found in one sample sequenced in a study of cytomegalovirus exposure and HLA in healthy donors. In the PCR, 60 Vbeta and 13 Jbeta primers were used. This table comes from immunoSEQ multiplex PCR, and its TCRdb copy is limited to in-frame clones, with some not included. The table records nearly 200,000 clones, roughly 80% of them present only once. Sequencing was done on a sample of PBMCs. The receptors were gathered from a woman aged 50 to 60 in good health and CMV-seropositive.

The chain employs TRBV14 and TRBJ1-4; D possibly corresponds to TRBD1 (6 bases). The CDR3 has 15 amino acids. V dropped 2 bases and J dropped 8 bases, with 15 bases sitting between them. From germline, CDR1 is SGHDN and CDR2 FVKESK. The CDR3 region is CASSQQGFKGEKLFF. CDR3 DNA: TGTGCCAGCAGCCAACAGGGGTTCAAGGGCGAAAAACTGTTTTTT.

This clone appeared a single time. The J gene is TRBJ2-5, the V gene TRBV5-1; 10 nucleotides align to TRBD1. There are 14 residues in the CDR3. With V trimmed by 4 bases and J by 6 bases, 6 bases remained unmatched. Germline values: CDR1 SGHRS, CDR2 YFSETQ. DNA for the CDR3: TGCGCCAGCAGCATCGGGACAGGGGAAAAGACCCAGTACTTC. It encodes CASSIGTGEKTQYF.

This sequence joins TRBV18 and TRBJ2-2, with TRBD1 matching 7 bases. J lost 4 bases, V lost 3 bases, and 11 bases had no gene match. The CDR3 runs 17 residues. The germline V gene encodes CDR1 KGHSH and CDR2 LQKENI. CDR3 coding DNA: TGTGCCAGCTCACCTCAGACTATGACAGGGTCCACCGGGGAGCTGTTTTTT. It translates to CASSPQTMTGSTGELFF.

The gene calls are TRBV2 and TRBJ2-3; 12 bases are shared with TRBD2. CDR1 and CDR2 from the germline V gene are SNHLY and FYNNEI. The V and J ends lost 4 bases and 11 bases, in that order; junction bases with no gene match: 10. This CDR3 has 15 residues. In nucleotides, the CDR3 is TGTGCCAGCAGTGGGACTAGCGGGGTCCTCTCGGGGCAGTATTTT. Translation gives CASSGTSGVLSGQYF.

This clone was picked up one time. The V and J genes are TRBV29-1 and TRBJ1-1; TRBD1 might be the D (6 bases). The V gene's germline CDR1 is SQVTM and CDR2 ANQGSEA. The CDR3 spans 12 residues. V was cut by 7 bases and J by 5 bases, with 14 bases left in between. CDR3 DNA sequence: TGCAGCGGTGTCGGGGGGGCAACTGAAGCTTTCTTT. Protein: CSGVGGATEAFF.

The DNA of the CDR3 is TGTGCCAGCAGTTTCCGAACTAGCGGGGGTGAGACCCAGTACTTC. Amino acid sequence: CASSFRTSGGETQYF. J is TRBJ2-5 and V is TRBV11-2; TRBD2 agrees at 11 bases. V lost 6 bases and J lost 5; bases outside the gene matches: 8. The V gene's germline CDR1 is SGHAT and CDR2 FQNNGV. This CDR3 is built from 15 residues.